These 7 T cell receptor beta chains originate from one sample sequenced in a study of vaccination and CD4 T cells after COVID-19. No antigens are known for them. An Oncomine TCR Beta short-read assay was used to sequence the DNA from cultured CD4+ T cells. TCRdb reanalysed the PCR reads using MiXCR and keeps one entry per CDR3 protein. The sample lists over 20,000 distinct CDR3 sequences; over 40% were seen once. Treatment reported: roughly ten-day PBMC culture with coronavirus spike peptide pools or control peptides (ViraFEST assay). The sample was CD4+ T cells from blood, cultured in vitro. Source of these receptors: a human donor who had recovered from COVID-19.

The chain uses TRBV7-9 and TRBJ1-4; 11 bases align to TRBD1. Trimming took 5 bases from V and 12 from J; bases not matched to a gene: 8. Germline CDR1 and CDR2: SEHNR and FQNEAQ (reference sequence). This CDR3 comprises 14 residues. CDR3 bases: TGTGCCAGCAGCACCTGGGACAGGGGGAATCAACTGTTTTTT. Translation: CASSTWDRGNQLFF.

CDR3: CSASGQRINYEQYF. The CDR3 DNA is TGCAGTGCTAGCGGGCAGAGAATTAACTACGAGCAGTACTTC. The chain recombines TRBV20-1 with TRBJ2-7, with D uncertain. This CDR3 has 14 residues. Germline V gene lookup returns CDR1 DFQATT and CDR2 SNEGSKA (reference sequence). V was pared by 3 bases and J by 3 bases, with 15 bases between.

This clonotype was seen a handful of times. The chain has TRBV24-1 and TRBJ2-5; the D is unclear. Trimming cost V 6 bases and J 2 bases, with 3 bases left between them. The CDR3 loop spans 11 amino acids. Germline CDR1 is KGHDR and CDR2 is SFDVKD. The CDR3: CATSYQETQYF. CDR3 sequence (DNA): TGTGCCACCAGTTATCAAGAGACCCAGTACTTC.

The chain carries TRBV14 and TRBJ1-3; D uncertain. Per germline, CDR1 SGHDN and CDR2 FVKESK. This CDR3 comprises 18 residues. Trimming shortened V by 2 bases and J by 0 bases, and 17 bases separated the two germline ends. The CDR3 here is CASSQNRLALSSGNTIYF. The DNA of the CDR3 is TGTGCCAGCAGCCAAAATCGGCTGGCTCTGAGCTCTGGAAACACCATATATTTT.

This chain uses TRBV29-1 with TRBJ1-2, with D possibly matching TRBD1 (5 bases). V lost 6 bases to trimming and J lost 4 bases, with 9 bases between them. Looked up from germline, CDR1 is SQVTM and CDR2 is ANQGSEA. This CDR3 is built from 11 residues. CDR3 nucleotide sequence: TGCAGCGTCTTCGACAGCTATGGCTACACCTTC. Encoded protein: CSVFDSYGYTF.

The chain uses TRBV11-2 and TRBJ1-1; TRBD1 matches 7 bases. CDR3 length: 16 residues. The germline V gene encodes CDR1 SGHAT and CDR2 FQNNGV. The J segment lost 1 base and the V segment lost 6 bases, leaving 11 bases of the junction unmatched. The CDR3: CASRWQKGASNTEAFF. The DNA for the CDR3 is TGTGCCAGCAGGTGGCAAAAGGGGGCTTCGAACACTGAAGCTTTCTTT.

The CDR3 sequence is CASKPGQLYEQYF. CDR3 nucleotide sequence: TGTGCCAGCAAACCGGGACAGCTCTACGAGCAGTACTTC. V usage is TRBV6-2 or TRBV6-3 and J usage is TRBJ2-7; 7 nucleotides align to TRBD1. This CDR3 spans 13 amino acids. V lost 7 bases to trimming and J lost 3 bases; unmatched junction nucleotides: 6. CDR1 is MNHEY and CDR2 is SVGEGT in the germline V gene.